What follows are 17 T cell receptor beta chains derived from one specimen sequenced in a study of shared clonotypes between healthy human individuals. Using immunoSEQ multiplex PCR, the repertoire was profiled, and TCRdb retains in-frame clones only, with some absent. The table has millions of clones, about 92% seen once; the top ten hold 1.5% to 2%. The naive CD8 subset, CD45RO-negative cells positively selected for CCR7, excluded terminally differentiated effector memory CD45RA+ cells. Sequenced material: naive CD8+ T cells from PBMCs. These receptors originate from a man younger than 35 in good health. Some clones in this sample may be carry-over from other donors' samples.

Only one count was recorded for this clone. The chain uses TRBV15 and TRBJ1-4; D unclear. CDR1 is LNHNV, CDR2 YYDKDF, per germline (reference sequence). V was trimmed by 1 base and J by 0 bases, leaving 6 bases between them. This CDR3 region has 15 residues. The CDR3 loop reads CATSRGFATNEKLFF. The CDR3 nucleotides are TGTGCCACCAGCAGAGGTTTCGCAACTAATGAAAAACTGTTTTTT.

The genes are TRBV12-1 and TRBJ1-5. TRBV12-1 is given as a pseudogene. CDR3 length: 17 amino acids. The CDR3 region has the DNA TGTGCCAGCAGCTCGGGACCGTGGAGTTGGGGCAATCAGCCCCAGCATTTT. The encoded protein is CASSSGPWSWGNQPQHF.

The chain links TRBV5-4 to TRBJ2-7; TRBD2 agrees at 13 bases. Germline loops: CDR1 SGHNT, CDR2 YYREEE (reference sequence). This CDR3 contains 16 residues. V lost 5 bases, J lost 2 bases, and 7 bases stayed unmatched. As DNA, the CDR3 is TGTGCCAGCAGTAGGACTAGCGGGAGAGGGACCTACGAGCAGTACTTC. It specifies CASSRTSGRGTYEQYF. The variable domain in full, with the rest retrieved from reference TRBV5-4 and TRBJ2-7, is ETGVTQSPTHLIKTRGQQVTLRCSSQSGHNTVSWYQQALGQGPQFIFQYYREEENGRGNFPPRFSGLQFPNYSSELNVNALELDDSALYLCASSRTSGRGTYEQYFGPGTRLTVT.

The chain combines TRBV7-9 with TRBJ1-3; D unresolved. Trimming pared 4 bases from V and 0 bases from J, leaving 13 bases between. The length of the CDR3 is 16 residues. CDR1 is SEHNR and CDR2 is FQNEAQ in the germline V gene (reference sequence). CDR3 loop: CASSSSRAGSGNTIYF. The CDR3 DNA sequence: TGTGCCAGCAGCTCGTCAAGGGCAGGCTCTGGAAACACCATATATTTT. The variable domain in full, completed from reference TRBV7-9 and TRBJ1-3, reads DTGVSQNPRHKITKRGQNVTFRCDPISEHNRLYWYRQTLGQGPEFLTYFQNEAQLEKSRLLSDRFSAERPKGSFSTLEIQRTEQGDSAMYLCASSSSRAGSGNTIYFGEGSWLTVV.

The rearrangement links TRBV18 to TRBJ2-2; a possible D gene is TRBD2 (6 bases). CDR1 KGHSH and CDR2 LQKENI come from the germline V gene. The CDR3 runs to 15 residues. V was trimmed by 3 bases and J by 2 bases, leaving 10 bases between them. This CDR3 reads CASSPSRGNTGELFF. The CDR3 bases are TGTGCCAGCTCACCGTCGCGGGGCAACACCGGGGAGCTGTTTTTT.

A single count supports this clone. V and J are TRBV5-6 and TRBJ2-3; 8 bases are a match to TRBD1. V gave up 0 bases and J gave up 1 base; unmatched junction bases: 4. Germline V gene data show CDR1 as SGHDT and CDR2 as YYEEEE. This CDR3 is built from 16 residues. CDR3 nucleotide sequence: TGTGCCAGCAGCTTGGCCTCGGACAGGGGCACAGATACGCAGTATTTT. Translated, it gives CASSLASDRGTDTQYF.

The CDR3 region has the DNA TGTGCCAGCAGTGAAGTGGGGGCAGGGACAGAGACCCAGTACTTC. Protein: CASSEVGAGTETQYF. The chain recombines TRBV6-1 with TRBJ2-5; D might be TRBD1 (6 bases). The V and J ends lost 1 base and 4 bases respectively, with 13 bases between them. The CDR3 is 15 residues long. CDR1 and CDR2 (germline): MNHNS, SASEGT.

The chain carries TRBV28 and TRBJ1-5, with D unclear. Germline V CDR1 and CDR2: MDHEN, SYDVKM. CDR3 length: 15 residues. The V end lost 1 base, the J end lost 6 bases, and 13 bases lay between the germline ends. CDR3 loop: CASSLLGGSGQPQHF. The CDR3, as DNA: TGTGCCAGCAGTTTATTGGGAGGGAGCGGTCAGCCCCAGCATTTT.

To note about this clone: Other DNA sequences from this sample encode an identical CDR3 as well. The chain recombines TRBV6-1 with TRBJ2-3; 12 bases fit TRBD2. The CDR3 totals 16 residues. CDR1 and CDR2 from the germline V gene are MNHNS and SASEGT. V lost 1 base, J lost 3 bases, and 2 bases stayed unmatched. The CDR3 spells CASSEETSGRTDTQYF. CDR3 coding DNA: TGTGCCAGCAGTGAAGAAACTAGCGGGAGGACAGATACGCAGTATTTT.

V and J are TRBV5-1 and TRBJ2-3; TRBD1 is a possible D gene (6 bases). Per the germline V gene, CDR1 is SGHRS and CDR2 is YFSETQ. The CDR3 contains 16 residues. V was trimmed by 0 bases and J by 6 bases, leaving 17 bases between them. In DNA, the CDR3 is TGCGCCAGCAGCTTGGGGGGCAGGGGTTCAATTGATACGCAGTATTTT. Translation gives CASSLGGRGSIDTQYF.

The chain joins TRBV7-8 to TRBJ2-5; tentative D call: TRBD2 (5 bases). Germline V gene lookup returns CDR1 SGHVS and CDR2 FQNEAQ. This CDR3 spans 13 amino acids. Trimming took 2 bases from V and 3 from J, leaving 7 bases between them. CDR3 nucleotides: TGTGCCAGCAGCTTACGGCGGGAAGAGACCCAGTACTTC. Amino acids: CASSLRREETQYF.

V and J are TRBV27 and TRBJ2-3; D perhaps matches TRBD2 (5 bases). Between the trimmed V and J ends, which lost 3 bases and 6 bases, there was a span of 10 bases. Germline loops: CDR1 MNHEY, CDR2 SMNVEV (reference sequence). This CDR3 has 13 residues. This chain's CDR3 is CASSFGLRDTQYF. The CDR3 coding sequence is TGTGCCAGCAGTTTTGGACTCCGGGATACGCAGTATTTT.

The chain carries TRBV27 and TRBJ1-1, with D uncertain. Trimming removed 3 bases at V and 2 bases at J, with 7 bases between. Germline-derived CDR1 and CDR2 are MNHEY and SMNVEV (reference sequence). This CDR3 has 13 residues. The CDR3 nucleotides are TGTGCCAGCAGTTTGGCAGATAACACTGAAGCTTTCTTT. It specifies CASSLADNTEAFF.

As for this clone: At the DNA level, this CDR3 is encoded by other sequences in the same sample as well. The chain uses TRBV19 and TRBJ1-5; the match to TRBD1 covers 8 bases. Unmatched junction bases numbered 5, after V lost 3 bases and J lost 4 bases. The CDR3 consists of 15 residues. Germline lookup yields CDR1 LNHDA and CDR2 SQIVND (reference sequence). The CDR3 loop reads CASSIGQGGNQPQHF. The CDR3 DNA is TGTGCCAGTAGTATCGGACAGGGAGGGAATCAGCCCCAGCATTTT.

The rearrangement uses TRBV27 and TRBJ2-1, with 8 bases fitting TRBD2. Germline V gives CDR1 MNHEY, CDR2 SMNVEV (reference sequence). The CDR3 spans 14 residues. Trimming at V came to 6 bases and at J to 4 bases, leaving 5 bases not matched to a gene. The CDR3 protein is CASSLLAEYNEQFF. CDR3 bases: TGTGCCAGCAGCTTACTAGCGGAATACAATGAGCAGTTCTTC.

V is TRBV5-4 and J is TRBJ2-5, with TRBD1 identical over 9 bases. The germline gives CDR1 SGHNT, CDR2 YYREEE (reference sequence). The CDR3 runs to 17 residues. Unmatched junction bases numbered 11, after V lost 4 bases and J lost 1 base. The CDR3 DNA sequence: TGTGCCAGCAGCCCCCCGTACGGGACAGGGTTCCAAGAGACCCAGTACTTC. It encodes CASSPPYGTGFQETQYF.

The rearrangement joins TRBV27 to TRBJ2-7; no firm D call. Trimming took 5 bases from V and 3 from J, leaving 11 bases between them. The CDR3 covers 13 residues. Germline CDR1 and CDR2: MNHEY and SMNVEV (reference sequence). The CDR3, as DNA: TGTGCCAGCAGTCCCCGGGCTTTCTACGAGCAGTACTTC. Residues: CASSPRAFYEQYF.